Each of the 2 T cell receptor beta chains below was sequenced from the same sample in a study of blood T cell repertoires in COVID-19. Assay used: immunoSEQ multiplex PCR; TCRdb lists only in-frame clones, some missing. This sample carries some 420,000 clones, approximately 90% of them seen once, and the ten largest clones take approximately 1.2%. The sequenced sample was PBMCs or T cells enriched from blood (not recorded which). The receptors here all came from a man aged 25-45 years who had recovered from COVID-19.

This chain joins TRBV15 and TRBJ2-7; weak D call: TRBD1 (5 bases). The CDR3 spans 12 residues. Trimming took off 2 bases at V and 4 bases at J, with 6 bases between the two ends. Germline assignment: CDR1 LNHNV and CDR2 YYDKDF (reference sequence). CDR3 in DNA: TGTGCCACCAGCAGAAGGGGTTACGAGCAGTACTTC. Translation: CATSRRGYEQYF.

This clone was recorded only once. The gene calls are TRBV7-9 and TRBJ1-6; 7 bases are shared with TRBD1. Unmatched junction bases numbered 5, after V lost 3 bases and J lost 9 bases. This CDR3 is 14 amino acids long. The germline CDR1 and CDR2 sequences are SEHNR and FQNEAQ (reference sequence). CDR3 region: CASSFGQAGSPLHF. As DNA, the CDR3 is TGTGCCAGCAGCTTTGGACAGGCTGGTTCACCCCTCCACTTT.